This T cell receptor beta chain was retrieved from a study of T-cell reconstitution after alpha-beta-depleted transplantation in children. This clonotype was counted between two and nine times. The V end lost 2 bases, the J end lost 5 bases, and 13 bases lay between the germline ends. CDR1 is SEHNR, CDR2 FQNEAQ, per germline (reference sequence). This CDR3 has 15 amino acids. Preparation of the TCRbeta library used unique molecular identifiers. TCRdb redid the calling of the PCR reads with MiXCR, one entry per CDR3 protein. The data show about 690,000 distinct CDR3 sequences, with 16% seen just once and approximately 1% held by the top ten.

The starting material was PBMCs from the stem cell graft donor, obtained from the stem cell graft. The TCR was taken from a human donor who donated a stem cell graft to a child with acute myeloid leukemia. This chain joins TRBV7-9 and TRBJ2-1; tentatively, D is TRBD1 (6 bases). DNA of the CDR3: TGTGCCAGCAGCTTAAGGCGCAGGGACAACAATGAGCAGTTCTTC. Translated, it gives CASSLRRRDNNEQFF.